This T cell receptor (beta chain) was observed in a study of T-cell memory formation after mild COVID-19. This CDR3 is 13 amino acids long. Trimming left V 1 base short and J 9 bases short, with 10 bases between. CDR1 SGHVS and CDR2 FNYEAQ come from the germline V gene. TCRdb called the 5' RACE reads again in MiXCR, with one record for every CDR3 protein. The sample records fewer than 700,000 distinct CDR3 sequences, about 20% being singletons. The chain employs TRBV7-6 and TRBJ2-1, with a tentative D call TRBD2 (5 bases). Sequenced material: PBMCs or a T cell subset sorted from them (not recorded which). This TCR derives from an adult woman who had mild COVID-19 (a few samples of this study predate the infection). Cell type and time point are not known. The CDR3 coding sequence is TGTGCCAGCAGCTTAGGTCGGGGTCCTGAGCAGTTCTTC. It translates to CASSLGRGPEQFF.